The entry below describes one T cell receptor (beta chain). What antigen it recognizes has not been identified. No base quality information exists; no much larger clone differs at one position. This record comes from a study of cytomegalovirus exposure and HLA in healthy donors (dated 2017 in TCRdb). With regard to the full study: According to a later analysis, the approximately 120 validation repertoires were produced on the same platform as the 700 or so repertoires of the first cohort. The study was designed to test whether signatures of past pathogen exposure could be identified by cataloging public T cell receptors. In addition to the first cohort of 666 subjects, a separate validation cohort of over 90 different subjects was used. The study combined high-throughput TCR immunosequencing, statistical association of individual TCRs with disease status, and machine learning to predict cytomegalovirus infection status.

The donors belonged to the validation cohort of about 130 subjects, which was separate from the 666-subject first cohort. To prepare the library, the immunoSEQ multiplex PCR assay was applied. As for the original processing: A statistical classification framework was built to diagnose cytomegalovirus status from the catalog of TCR beta chain sequences. Held by TCRdb, this immuneACCESS table contains in-frame sequences only and omits some clones. Under half of the omission traces to an unresolved V gene where checked; the cause of the rest is unknown. The V and J calls and clone size come from that table; D and trimming were worked out from the DNA. This sample lists 89,000 or so clones; over 85% were detected once. Around 1.1% of the sample goes to the ten largest clones. Broad study findings and their caveats: Across donors, most TCR sequences were observed very rarely, whereas some public TCRs were present in many individuals. In both the original and validation cohorts, the classifier was reported to diagnose cytomegalovirus status with high specificity and sensitivity. The validation cohort had no HLA typing available for a later analysis, so co-occurrence within that cohort was assessed over all 120 or so repertoires. In the study, approximately 160 TCR beta chains were listed as associated with cytomegalovirus. The authors suggested that the approach could potentially be generalized to other disease states and immunological phenotypes. Three of the identified cytomegalovirus-associated TCR beta chains were confirmed in vitro to be specific for cytomegalovirus antigens. In a later analysis, TCRs clustered in the first cohort were found to also tend to co-occur in the 120 validation repertoires, with approximately 95% of cluster scores above 0.

CDR1 and CDR2 were assigned from the germline V gene as LGHNA and YSLEER. Inclusive of the bounding cysteine and phenylalanine, the CDR3 is 16 residues long. The entry retains the CDR3 DNA only, 48 bases that are in frame from base 1. V is shortened by 0 bases, J by 2 bases, and the region joining them spans 11 bases. The chain joins TRBV4-3 to TRBJ1-5; no D gene can be assigned with confidence. This TCR was sampled from a woman under 40 in good health and CMV-seropositive. The sample consisted of PBMCs. CDR3 region: CASSQDSRARNQPQHF. The DNA sequence follows: TGCGCCAGCAGCCAAGATTCGAGGGCACGCAATCAGCCCCAGCATTTT.